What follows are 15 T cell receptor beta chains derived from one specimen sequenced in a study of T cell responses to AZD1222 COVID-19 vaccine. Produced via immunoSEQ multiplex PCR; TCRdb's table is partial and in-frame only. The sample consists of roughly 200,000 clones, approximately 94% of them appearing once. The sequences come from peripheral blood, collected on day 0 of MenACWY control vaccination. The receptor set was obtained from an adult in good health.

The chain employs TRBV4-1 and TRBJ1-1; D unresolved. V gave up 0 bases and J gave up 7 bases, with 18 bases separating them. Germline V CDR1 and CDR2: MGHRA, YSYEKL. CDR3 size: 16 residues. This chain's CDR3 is CASSQDSRIPEGEAFF. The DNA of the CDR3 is TGCGCCAGCAGCCAAGATAGTAGGATCCCCGAGGGTGAAGCTTTCTTT.

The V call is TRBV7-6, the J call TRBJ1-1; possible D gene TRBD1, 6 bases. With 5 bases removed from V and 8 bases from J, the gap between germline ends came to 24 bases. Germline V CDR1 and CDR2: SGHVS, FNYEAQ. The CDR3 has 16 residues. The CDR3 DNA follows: TGTGCCAGCAGCCTCAACCAGGGGAGCTTAGGTGCGGAAGCTTTCTTT. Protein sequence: CASSLNQGSLGAEAFF.

CDR3 protein: CASSRGRGNQPQHF. The CDR3 DNA reads TGTGCCAGCAGCCGGGGGCGGGGCAATCAGCCCCAGCATTTT. The rearrangement links TRBV11-2 to TRBJ1-5, with D perhaps TRBD1 (6 bases). V lost 5 bases, J lost 2 bases, and 10 bases lay in between. The germline CDR1 and CDR2 sequences are SGHAT and FQNNGV. This CDR3 spans 14 amino acids.

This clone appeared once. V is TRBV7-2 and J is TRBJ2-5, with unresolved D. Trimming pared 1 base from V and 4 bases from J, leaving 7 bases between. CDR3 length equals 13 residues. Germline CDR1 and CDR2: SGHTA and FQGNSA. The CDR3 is CASSLVQRETQYF. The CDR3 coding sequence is TGTGCCAGCAGCTTAGTACAGCGAGAGACCCAGTACTTC.

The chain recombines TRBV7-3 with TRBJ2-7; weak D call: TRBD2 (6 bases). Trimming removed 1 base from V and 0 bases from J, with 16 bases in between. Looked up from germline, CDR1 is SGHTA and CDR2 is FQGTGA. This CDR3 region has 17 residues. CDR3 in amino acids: CASSLSPLGGSSYEQYF. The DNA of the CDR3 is TGTGCCAGCAGCTTAAGCCCTCTTGGGGGGAGCTCCTACGAGCAGTACTTC. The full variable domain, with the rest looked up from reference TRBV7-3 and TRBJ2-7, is GAGVSQTPSNKVTEKGKYVELRCDPISGHTALYWYRQSLGQGPEFLIYFQGTGAADDSGLPNDRFFAVRPEGSVSTLKIQRTERGDSAVYLCASSLSPLGGSSYEQYFGPGTRLTVT.

The CDR3 loop is CASSSQYEQYF. CDR3 DNA sequence: TGTGCCAGCAGTTCACAATACGAGCAGTACTTC. J is TRBJ2-7 and V is TRBV6-6, with unresolved D. Germline loops: CDR1 MNHNY, CDR2 SVGAGI (reference sequence). This CDR3 comprises 11 residues. Trimming took 4 bases from V and 4 from J, leaving 5 bases between them.

Written as DNA, the CDR3 is TGTGCCAGCAGTGAAAGAGACAGGGGAGGCTATGGCTACACCTTC. It is translated as CASSERDRGGYGYTF. This chain uses TRBV6-1 with TRBJ1-2; 8 nucleotides align to TRBD1. Germline V CDR1 and CDR2: MNHNS, SASEGT. J lost 4 bases, V lost 2 bases, and 6 bases had no gene match. The CDR3 is 15 residues long.

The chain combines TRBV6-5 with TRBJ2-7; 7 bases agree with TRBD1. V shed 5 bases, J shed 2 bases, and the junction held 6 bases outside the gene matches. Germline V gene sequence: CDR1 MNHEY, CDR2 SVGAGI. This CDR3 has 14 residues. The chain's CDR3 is CASSIVQGPYEQYF. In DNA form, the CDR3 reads TGTGCCAGCAGTATAGTACAGGGGCCCTACGAGCAGTACTTC.

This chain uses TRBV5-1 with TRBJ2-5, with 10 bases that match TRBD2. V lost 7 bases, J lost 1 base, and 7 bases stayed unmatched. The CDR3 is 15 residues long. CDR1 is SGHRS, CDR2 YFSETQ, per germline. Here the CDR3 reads CASAPSGGGQETQYF. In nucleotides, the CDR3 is TGCGCCAGCGCCCCCAGCGGGGGGGGCCAAGAGACCCAGTACTTC.

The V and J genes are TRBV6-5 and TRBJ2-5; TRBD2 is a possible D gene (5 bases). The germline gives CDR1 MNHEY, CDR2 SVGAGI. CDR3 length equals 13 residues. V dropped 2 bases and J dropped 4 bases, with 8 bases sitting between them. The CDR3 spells CASSYTRRETQYF. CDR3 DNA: TGTGCCAGCAGTTACACTAGGCGAGAGACCCAGTACTTC.

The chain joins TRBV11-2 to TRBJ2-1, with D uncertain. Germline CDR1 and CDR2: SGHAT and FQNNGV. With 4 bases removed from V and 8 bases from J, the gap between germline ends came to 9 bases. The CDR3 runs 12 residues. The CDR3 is CASSYINDEQFF. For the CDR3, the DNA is TGTGCCAGCAGCTACATAAACGATGAGCAGTTCTTC.

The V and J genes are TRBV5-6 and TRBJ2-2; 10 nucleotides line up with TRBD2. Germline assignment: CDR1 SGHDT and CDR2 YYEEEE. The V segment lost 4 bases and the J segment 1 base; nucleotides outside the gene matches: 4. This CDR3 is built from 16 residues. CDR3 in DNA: TGTGCCAGCAGCCAAGTAGCGGGGGGGAACACCGGGGAGCTGTTTTTT. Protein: CASSQVAGGNTGELFF. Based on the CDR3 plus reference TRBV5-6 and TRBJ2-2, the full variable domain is DAGVTQSPTHLIKTRGQQVTLRCSPKSGHDTVSWYQQALGQGPQFIFQYYEEEERQRGNFPDRFSGHQFPNYSSELNVNALLLGDSALYLCASSQVAGGNTGELFFGEGSRLTVL.

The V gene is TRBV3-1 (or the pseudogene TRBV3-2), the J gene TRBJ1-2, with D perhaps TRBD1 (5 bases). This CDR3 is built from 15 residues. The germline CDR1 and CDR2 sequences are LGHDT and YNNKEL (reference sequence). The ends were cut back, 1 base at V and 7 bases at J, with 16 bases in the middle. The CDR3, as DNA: TGTGCCAGCAGCCAAGCATTAGGGACCCGGACTGGCTACACCTTC. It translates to CASSQALGTRTGYTF.

The CDR3 DNA reads as TGTGCCAGCTACGCCAGGAGCACAGATACGCAGTATTTT. Its protein is CASYARSTDTQYF. The chain carries TRBV2 and TRBJ2-3, with D unclear. Trimming shortened V by 8 bases and J by 0 bases, and 9 bases separated the two germline ends. The germline V gene encodes CDR1 SNHLY and CDR2 FYNNEI. The CDR3 is made up of 13 amino acids.

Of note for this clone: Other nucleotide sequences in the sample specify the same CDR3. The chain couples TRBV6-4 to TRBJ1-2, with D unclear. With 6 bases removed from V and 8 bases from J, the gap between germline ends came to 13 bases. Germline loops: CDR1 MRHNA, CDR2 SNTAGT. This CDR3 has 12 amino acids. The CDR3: CASSDGLRGYTF. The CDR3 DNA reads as TGTGCCAGCAGCGACGGCCTTAGGGGCTACACCTTC.